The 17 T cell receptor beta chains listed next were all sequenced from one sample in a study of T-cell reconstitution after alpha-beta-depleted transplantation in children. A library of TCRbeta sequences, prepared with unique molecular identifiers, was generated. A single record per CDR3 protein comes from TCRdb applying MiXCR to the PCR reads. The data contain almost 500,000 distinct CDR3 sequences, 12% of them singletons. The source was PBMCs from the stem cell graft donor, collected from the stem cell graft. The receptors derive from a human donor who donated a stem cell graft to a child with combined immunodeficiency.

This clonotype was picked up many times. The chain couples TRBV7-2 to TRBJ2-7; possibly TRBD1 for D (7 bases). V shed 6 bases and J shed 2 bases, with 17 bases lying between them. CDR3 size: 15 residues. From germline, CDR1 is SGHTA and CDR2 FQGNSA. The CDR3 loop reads CASRTAQGGTYEQYF. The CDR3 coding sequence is TGTGCCAGCAGAACCGCGCAGGGGGGAACCTACGAGCAGTACTTC.

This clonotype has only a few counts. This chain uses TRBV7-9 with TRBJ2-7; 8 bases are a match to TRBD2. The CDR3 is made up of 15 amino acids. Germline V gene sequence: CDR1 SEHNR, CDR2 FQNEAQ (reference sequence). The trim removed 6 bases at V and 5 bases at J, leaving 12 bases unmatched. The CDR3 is CASSPGLADIDEQYF. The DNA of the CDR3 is TGTGCCAGCAGTCCCGGACTAGCAGATATCGACGAGCAGTACTTC.

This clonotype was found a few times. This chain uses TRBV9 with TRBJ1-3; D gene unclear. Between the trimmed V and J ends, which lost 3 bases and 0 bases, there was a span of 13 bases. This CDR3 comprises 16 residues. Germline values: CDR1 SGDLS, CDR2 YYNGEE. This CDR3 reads CASSGMPQSSGNTIYF. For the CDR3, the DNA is TGTGCCAGCAGCGGGATGCCTCAGAGCTCTGGAAACACCATATATTTT.

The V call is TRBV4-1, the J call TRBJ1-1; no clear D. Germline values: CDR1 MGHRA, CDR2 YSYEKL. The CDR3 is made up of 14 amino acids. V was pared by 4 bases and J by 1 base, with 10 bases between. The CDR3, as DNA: TGCGCCAGCAGCCCAACTCACTGGAACACTGAAGCTTTCTTT. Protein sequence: CASSPTHWNTEAFF.

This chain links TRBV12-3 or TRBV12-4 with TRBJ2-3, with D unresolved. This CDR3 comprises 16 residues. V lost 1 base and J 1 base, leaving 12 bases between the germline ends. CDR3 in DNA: TGTGCCAGCAGTTTAGATACTTGGTCCCGCACAGATACGCAGTATTTT. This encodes CASSLDTWSRTDTQYF.

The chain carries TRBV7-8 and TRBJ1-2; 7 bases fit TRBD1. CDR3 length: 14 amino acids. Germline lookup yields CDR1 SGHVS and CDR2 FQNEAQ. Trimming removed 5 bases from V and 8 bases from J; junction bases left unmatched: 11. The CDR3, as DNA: TGTGCCAGCAGCCCCCGTCTACAGGGGAACGGCTACACCTTC. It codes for CASSPRLQGNGYTF.

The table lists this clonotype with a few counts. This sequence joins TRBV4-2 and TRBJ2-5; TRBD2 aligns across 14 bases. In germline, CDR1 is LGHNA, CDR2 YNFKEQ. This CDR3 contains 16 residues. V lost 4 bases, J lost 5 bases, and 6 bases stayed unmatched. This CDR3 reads CASSRGTSGGVETQYF. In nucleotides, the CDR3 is TGTGCCAGCAGCCGAGGGACTAGCGGGGGTGTGGAGACCCAGTACTTC.

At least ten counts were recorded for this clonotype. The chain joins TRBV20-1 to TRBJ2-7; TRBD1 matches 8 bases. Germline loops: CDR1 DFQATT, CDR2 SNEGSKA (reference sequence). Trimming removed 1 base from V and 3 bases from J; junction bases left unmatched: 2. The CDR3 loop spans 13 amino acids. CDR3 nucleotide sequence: TGCAGTGCTAGAGTAGACAGGGGCTACGAGCAGTACTTC. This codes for CSARVDRGYEQYF.

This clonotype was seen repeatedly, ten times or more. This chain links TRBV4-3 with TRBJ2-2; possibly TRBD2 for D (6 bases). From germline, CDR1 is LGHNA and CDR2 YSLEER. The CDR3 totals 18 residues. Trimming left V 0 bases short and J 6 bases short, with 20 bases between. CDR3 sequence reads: CASSQDLVIGGWAGELFF. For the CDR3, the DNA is TGCGCCAGCAGCCAAGATCTTGTGATCGGGGGTTGGGCCGGGGAGCTGTTTTTT.

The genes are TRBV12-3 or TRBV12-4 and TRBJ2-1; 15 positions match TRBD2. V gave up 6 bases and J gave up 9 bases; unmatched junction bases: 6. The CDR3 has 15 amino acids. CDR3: CASREGLAGGGEQFF. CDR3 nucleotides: TGTGCCAGCAGGGAGGGACTAGCGGGAGGCGGTGAGCAGTTCTTC.

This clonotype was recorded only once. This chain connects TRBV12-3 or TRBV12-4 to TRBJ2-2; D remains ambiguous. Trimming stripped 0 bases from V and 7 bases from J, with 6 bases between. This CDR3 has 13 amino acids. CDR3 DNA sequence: TGTGCCAGCAGTTTAGCAGAGCGCGGGGAGCTGTTTTTT. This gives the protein CASSLAERGELFF.

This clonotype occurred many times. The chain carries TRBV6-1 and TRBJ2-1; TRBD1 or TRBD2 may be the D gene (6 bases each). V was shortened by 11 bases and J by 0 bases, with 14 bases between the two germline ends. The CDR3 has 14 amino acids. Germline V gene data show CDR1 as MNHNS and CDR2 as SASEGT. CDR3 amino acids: CAVGGGLSYNEQFF. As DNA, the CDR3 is TGTGCCGTAGGAGGGGGTCTCTCCTACAATGAGCAGTTCTTC.

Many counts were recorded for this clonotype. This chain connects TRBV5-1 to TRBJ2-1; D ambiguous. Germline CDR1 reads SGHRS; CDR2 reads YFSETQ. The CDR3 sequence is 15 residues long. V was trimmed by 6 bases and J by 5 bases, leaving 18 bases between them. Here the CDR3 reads CASMLVGFGDNEQFF. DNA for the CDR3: TGCGCCAGCATGCTAGTCGGATTTGGAGACAATGAGCAGTTCTTC.

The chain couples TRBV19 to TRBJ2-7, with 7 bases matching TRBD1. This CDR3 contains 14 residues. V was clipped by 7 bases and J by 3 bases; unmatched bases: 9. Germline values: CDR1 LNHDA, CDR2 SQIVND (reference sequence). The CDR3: CASTHTGAGYEQYF. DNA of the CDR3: TGTGCCAGTACTCATACAGGGGCAGGCTACGAGCAGTACTTC.

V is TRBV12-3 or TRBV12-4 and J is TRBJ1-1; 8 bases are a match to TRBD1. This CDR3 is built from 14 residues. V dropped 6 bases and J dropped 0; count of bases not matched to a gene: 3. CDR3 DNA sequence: TGTGCCAGCAGCACGGACAGGGTGAACACTGAAGCTTTCTTT. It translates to CASSTDRVNTEAFF.

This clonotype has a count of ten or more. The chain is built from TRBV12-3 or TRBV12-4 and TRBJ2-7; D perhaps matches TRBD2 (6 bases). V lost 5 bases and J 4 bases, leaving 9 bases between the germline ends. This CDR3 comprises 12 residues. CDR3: CASSGGWYEQYF. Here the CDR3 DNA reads TGTGCCAGCAGTGGGGGGTGGTACGAGCAGTACTTC.

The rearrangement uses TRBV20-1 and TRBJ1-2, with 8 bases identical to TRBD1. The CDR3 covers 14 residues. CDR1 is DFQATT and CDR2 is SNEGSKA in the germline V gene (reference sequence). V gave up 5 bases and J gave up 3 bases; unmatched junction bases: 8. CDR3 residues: CSAEITGGDYGYTF. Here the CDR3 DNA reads TGCAGTGCTGAAATAACAGGGGGTGACTATGGCTACACCTTC.